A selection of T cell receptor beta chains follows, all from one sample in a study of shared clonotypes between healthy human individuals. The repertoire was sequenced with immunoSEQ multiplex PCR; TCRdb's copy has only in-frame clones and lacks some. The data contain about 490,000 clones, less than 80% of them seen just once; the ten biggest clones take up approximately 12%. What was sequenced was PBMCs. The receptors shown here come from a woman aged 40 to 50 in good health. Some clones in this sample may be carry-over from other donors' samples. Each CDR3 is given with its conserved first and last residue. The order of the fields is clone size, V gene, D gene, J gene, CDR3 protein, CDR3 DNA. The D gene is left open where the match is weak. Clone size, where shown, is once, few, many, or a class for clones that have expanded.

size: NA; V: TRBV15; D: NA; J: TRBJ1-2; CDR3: CATSPRLGVQVGGYTF; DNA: TGTGCCACCAGCCCACGATTGGGGGTACAGGTGGGTGGCTACACCTTC
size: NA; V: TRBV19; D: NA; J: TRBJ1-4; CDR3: CASSIGTSNEKLFF; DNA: TGTGCCAGTAGTATCGGGACAAGTAATGAAAAACTGTTTTTT
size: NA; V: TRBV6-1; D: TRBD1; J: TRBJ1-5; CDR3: CASSELTLGQFKNQPQHF; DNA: TGTGCCAGCAGTGAATTGACGTTGGGACAGTTCAAGAACCAGCCCCAGCATTTT
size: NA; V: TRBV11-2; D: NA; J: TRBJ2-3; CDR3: CASSSFGGDADTQYF; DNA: TGTGCCAGCAGCTCCTTTGGTGGCGACGCAGATACGCAGTATTTT
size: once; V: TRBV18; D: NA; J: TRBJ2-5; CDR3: CASSQTGTQPGETQYF; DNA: TGTGCCAGCTCACAAACCGGGACTCAACCGGGGGAGACCCAGTACTTC
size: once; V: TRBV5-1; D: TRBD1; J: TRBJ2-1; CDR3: CASSLEGQGAYNEQFF; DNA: TGCGCCAGCAGCTTGGAGGGACAGGGGGCCTACAATGAGCAGTTCTTC
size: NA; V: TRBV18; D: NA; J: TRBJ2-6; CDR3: CASSPPGRTIKGANVLTF; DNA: TGTGCCAGCTCACCACCGGGCAGGACAATAAAGGGGGCCAACGTCCTGACTTTC
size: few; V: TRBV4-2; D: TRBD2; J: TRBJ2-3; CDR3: CASSQPSGDGTDTQYF; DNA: TGTGCCAGCAGCCAACCCAGCGGGGACGGCACAGATACGCAGTATTTT
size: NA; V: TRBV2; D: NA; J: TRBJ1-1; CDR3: CASSEETGEMAFF; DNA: TGTGCCAGCAGTGAAGAGACTGGAGAGATGGCTTTCTTT
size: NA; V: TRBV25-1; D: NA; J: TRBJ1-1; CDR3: CASRGELNTEAFF; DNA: TGTGCCAGCAGAGGGGAGTTGAACACTGAAGCTTTCTTT
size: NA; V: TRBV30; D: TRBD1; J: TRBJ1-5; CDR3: CAWGQGSNQPQHF; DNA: TGTGCCTGGGGACAGGGAAGCAATCAGCCCCAGCATTTT
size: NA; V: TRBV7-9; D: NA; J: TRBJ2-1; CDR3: CASSPEGHTNEQFF; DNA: TGTGCCAGCAGCCCGGAGGGACACACCAATGAGCAGTTCTTC
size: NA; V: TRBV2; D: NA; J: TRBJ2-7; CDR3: CASSEGLANISYEQYF; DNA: TGTGCCAGCAGTGAAGGTTTAGCGAACATCTCCTACGAGCAGTACTTC
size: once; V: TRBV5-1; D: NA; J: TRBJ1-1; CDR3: CASSLGPGDTEAFF; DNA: TGCGCCAGCAGCCTCGGCCCGGGGGACACTGAAGCTTTCTTT
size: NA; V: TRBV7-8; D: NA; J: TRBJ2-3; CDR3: CASSLRADTQYF; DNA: TGTGCCAGCAGCTTACGGGCGGATACGCAGTATTTT
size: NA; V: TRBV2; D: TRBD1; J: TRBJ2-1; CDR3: CASSPGQGSYNEQFF; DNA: TGTGCCAGCAGTCCTGGACAGGGGTCATACAATGAGCAGTTCTTC
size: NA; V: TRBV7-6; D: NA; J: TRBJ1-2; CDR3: CASSSKAPYGYTF; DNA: TGTGCCAGCAGCTCCAAAGCTCCCTATGGCTACACCTTC
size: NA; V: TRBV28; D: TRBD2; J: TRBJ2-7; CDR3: CASSTRTSGTYEQYF; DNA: TGTGCCAGCAGTACGCGGACTAGCGGGACCTACGAGCAGTACTTC
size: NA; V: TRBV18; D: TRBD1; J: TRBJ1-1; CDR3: CASSPRSGQANTEAFF; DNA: TGTGCCAGCTCACCACGATCTGGACAGGCGAACACTGAAGCTTTCTTT
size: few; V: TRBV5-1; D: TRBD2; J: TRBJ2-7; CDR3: CASSLMGRENEQYF; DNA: TGCGCCAGCAGCTTGATGGGGCGGGAGAACGAGCAGTACTTC
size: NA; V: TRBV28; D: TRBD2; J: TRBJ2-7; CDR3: CASGLVYEQYF; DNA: TGTGCCAGCGGACTAGTCTACGAGCAGTACTTC
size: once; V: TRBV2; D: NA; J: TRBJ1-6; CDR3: CASQPTDRIGLHF; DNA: TGTGCCAGCCAACCGACAGATCGCATTGGCCTCCACTTT
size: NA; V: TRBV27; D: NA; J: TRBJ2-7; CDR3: CASGRRGFHEQYF; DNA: TGTGCCAGCGGACGCAGGGGATTCCACGAGCAGTACTTC
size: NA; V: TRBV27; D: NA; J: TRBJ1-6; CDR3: CASTWGRDSPLHF; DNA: TGTGCCAGCACCTGGGGGAGGGATTCACCCCTCCACTTT
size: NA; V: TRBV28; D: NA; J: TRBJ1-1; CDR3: CASSTTGNVGEAFF; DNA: TGTGCCAGCAGTACAACAGGGAATGTGGGTGAAGCTTTCTTT
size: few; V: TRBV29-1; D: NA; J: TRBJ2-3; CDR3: CSVEDWGDTQYF; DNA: TGCAGCGTTGAAGACTGGGGGGATACGCAGTATTTT
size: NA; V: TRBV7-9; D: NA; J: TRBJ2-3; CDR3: CASSLAWEADTQYF; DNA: TGTGCCAGCAGCTTAGCATGGGAGGCAGATACGCAGTATTTT
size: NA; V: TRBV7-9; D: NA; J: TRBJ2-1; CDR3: CASSQEASSYNEQFF; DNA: TGTGCCAGCAGCCAAGAGGCGAGCTCCTACAATGAGCAGTTCTTC
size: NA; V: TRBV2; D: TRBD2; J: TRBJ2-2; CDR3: CASSAPGLEGTGELFF; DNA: TGTGCCAGCAGTGCCCCGGGACTAGAGGGCACCGGGGAGCTGTTTTTT
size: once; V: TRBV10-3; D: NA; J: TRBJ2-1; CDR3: CAITRGQGPPGGEQFF; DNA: TGTGCCATCACCCGAGGACAGGGACCGCCGGGGGGGGAGCAGTTCTTC
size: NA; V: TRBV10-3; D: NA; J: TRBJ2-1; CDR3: CAISDLYNEQFF; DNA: TGTGCCATCAGTGATTTGTACAATGAGCAGTTCTTC
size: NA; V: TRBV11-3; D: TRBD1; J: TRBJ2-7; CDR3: CASSRDRAYEQYF; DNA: TGTGCCAGCAGCAGGGACAGAGCCTACGAGCAGTACTTC
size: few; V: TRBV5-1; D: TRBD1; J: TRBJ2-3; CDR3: CASRSDRGTGVGADTQYF; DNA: TGCGCCAGCAGGTCGGACAGGGGGACAGGGGTAGGCGCAGATACGCAGTATTTT
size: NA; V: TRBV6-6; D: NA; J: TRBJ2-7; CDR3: CASSYSGQGGSYEQYF; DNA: TGTGCCAGCAGTTACTCGGGGCAGGGAGGTTCGTACGAGCAGTACTTC
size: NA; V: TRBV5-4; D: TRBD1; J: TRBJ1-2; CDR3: CASTLTGGGYGYTF; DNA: TGTGCCAGCACCCTTACAGGGGGCGGCTATGGCTACACCTTC
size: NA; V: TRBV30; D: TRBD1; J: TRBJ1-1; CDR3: CAWSVLRGRNTEAFF; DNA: TGTGCCTGGAGTGTACTCAGGGGGCGAAACACTGAAGCTTTCTTT
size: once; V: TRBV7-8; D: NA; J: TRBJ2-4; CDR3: CASSLYEGIEAKNIQYF; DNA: TGTGCCAGCAGCTTATATGAGGGGATAGAAGCCAAAAACATTCAGTACTTC
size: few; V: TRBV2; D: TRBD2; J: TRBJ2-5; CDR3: CASRSGGSRAETQYF; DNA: TGTGCCAGCAGAAGCGGGGGATCGAGGGCAGAGACCCAGTACTTC
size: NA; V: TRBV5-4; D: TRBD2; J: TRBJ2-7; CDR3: CASSHKTSTYEQYF; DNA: TGTGCTAGCAGCCATAAGACTAGCACCTACGAGCAGTACTTC
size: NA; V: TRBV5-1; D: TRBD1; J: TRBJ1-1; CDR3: CASSSTGAEAFF; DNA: TGCGCCAGCAGCTCCACAGGGGCTGAAGCTTTCTTT
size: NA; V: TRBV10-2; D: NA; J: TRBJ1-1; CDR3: CARKPDPNTEAFF; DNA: TGCGCCAGGAAACCCGACCCGAACACTGAAGCTTTCTTT
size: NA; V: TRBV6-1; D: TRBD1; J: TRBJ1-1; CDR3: CASSVDRVGVNTEAFF; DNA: TGTGCCAGCAGTGTTGACAGGGTAGGGGTGAACACTGAAGCTTTCTTT